Each of the 20 T cell receptor beta chains below was sequenced from the same sample in a study of early T cells in non-severe SARS-CoV-2 infection. TCRdb itself ran the 5' RACE reads through MiXCR, one entry per CDR3 protein. The data show around 50,000 distinct CDR3 sequences, around 9.1% seen once. Sequenced sample: whole blood. The receptors stem from an adult who was a healthcare worker with PCR-confirmed SARS-CoV-2 infection or an uninfected control (not recorded which).

This clonotype showed up just a few times. The chain couples TRBV10-3 to TRBJ2-7; D is possibly TRBD2 (6 bases). CDR1 is ENHRY and CDR2 is SYGVKD in the germline V gene. The V and J ends lost 2 bases and 6 bases respectively, with 8 bases between them. There are 12 residues in the CDR3. Here the CDR3 DNA reads TGTGCCATCAGTGAGGGGGGGACCGAGCAGTACTTC. Residues: CAISEGGTEQYF.

This clonotype was counted many times. The rearrangement uses TRBV20-1 and TRBJ2-1, with 7 positions matching TRBD2. Germline loops: CDR1 DFQATT, CDR2 SNEGSKA (reference sequence). The CDR3 consists of 14 residues. Trimming at V came to 5 bases and at J to 6 bases, leaving 10 bases not matched to a gene. Here the CDR3 reads CSARREEGINEQFF. The CDR3 DNA reads as TGCAGTGCTCGCCGGGAGGAGGGAATCAATGAGCAGTTCTTC.

This clonotype has ten or more counts. The chain joins TRBV7-9 to TRBJ1-1; TRBD1 matches at 7 bases. Losses at the gene ends were 5 bases for V and 5 bases for J; bases not matched to a gene: 14. CDR3 length equals 16 residues. Per the germline V gene, CDR1 is SEHNR and CDR2 is FQNEAQ (reference sequence). The CDR3 loop is CASSPRTGVGGTEAFF. In DNA form, the CDR3 reads TGTGCCAGCAGCCCTCGTACAGGGGTCGGAGGGACTGAAGCTTTCTTT.

This clonotype was picked up many times. The gene calls are TRBV29-1 and TRBJ2-3; TRBD1 agrees at 7 bases. The CDR3 is 10 amino acids. V shed 3 bases, J shed 10 bases, and the junction held 1 base outside the gene matches. Germline V gene lookup returns CDR1 SQVTM and CDR2 ANQGSEA. This CDR3 is CSVDQGAQYF. The DNA of the CDR3 is TGCAGCGTTGACCAGGGGGCGCAGTATTTT.

This clonotype occurred a few times. The V gene is TRBV9, the J gene TRBJ2-5; TRBD2 matches 9 bases. V lost 0 bases and J lost 4; bases outside the gene matches: 7. The CDR3 is made up of 16 amino acids. Germline-derived CDR1 and CDR2 are SGDLS and YYNGEE. The CDR3 nucleotides are TGTGCCAGCAGCGTAGGCATCGCGGGAGGGCCAGAGACCCAGTACTTC. Encoded protein: CASSVGIAGGPETQYF. The full variable domain, rest sourced from reference TRBV9 and TRBJ2-5, is DSGVTQTPKHLITATGQRVTLRCSPRSGDLSVYWYQQSLDQGLQFLIQYYNGEERAKGNILERFSAQQFPDLHSELNLSSLELGDSALYFCASSVGIAGGPETQYFGPGTRLLVL.

This sequence joins TRBV27 and TRBJ1-1; no clear D gene. This CDR3 contains 14 residues. Trimming took off 6 bases at V and 3 bases at J, with 14 bases between the two ends. Per germline, CDR1 MNHEY and CDR2 SMNVEV (reference sequence). The CDR3 sequence is CASRFLGEYTEAFF. Written as DNA, the CDR3 is TGTGCCAGCAGATTCCTTGGAGAGTACACTGAAGCTTTCTTT.

This clonotype was counted only a few times. The chain carries TRBV6-4 and TRBJ2-1; 12 nucleotides agree with TRBD2. Per germline, CDR1 MRHNA and CDR2 SNTAGT. J was trimmed by 4 bases and V by 2 bases; bases with no gene match: 0. The CDR3 length is 15 residues. The CDR3 region is CASSDGTSGYNEQFF. As DNA, the CDR3 is TGTGCCAGCAGTGACGGGACTAGCGGGTACAATGAGCAGTTCTTC.

This clonotype was observed many times. V is TRBV3-1 and J is TRBJ2-7; D may be TRBD2 (5 bases). Germline values: CDR1 LGHDT, CDR2 YNNKEL (reference sequence). This CDR3 has 14 amino acids. V lost 0 bases and J lost 4, with 10 bases in between. This CDR3 reads CASSQDGTGYEQYF. As DNA, the CDR3 is TGTGCCAGCAGCCAAGATGGTACGGGATACGAGCAGTACTTC.

This clonotype was counted ten times or more. The chain recombines TRBV20-1 with TRBJ2-1; D call uncertain. The germline V gene has CDR1 DFQATT and CDR2 SNEGSKA (reference sequence). The CDR3 covers 15 residues. The germline V and J ends were trimmed by 2 bases and 0 bases, with 11 bases remaining between them. As DNA, the CDR3 is TGCAGTGCTAGAACCCAAACGGGCTCCTACAATGAGCAGTTCTTC. Translated: CSARTQTGSYNEQFF.

Many counts were recorded for this clonotype. The gene calls are TRBV4-1 and TRBJ2-7; the match to TRBD1 covers 9 bases. The germline V gene has CDR1 MGHRA and CDR2 YSYEKL. The trim removed 0 bases at V and 5 bases at J, leaving 8 bases unmatched. The CDR3 spans 16 residues. The CDR3 is CASSQDGGTGKHEQYF. As DNA, the CDR3 is TGCGCCAGCAGCCAAGATGGTGGGACAGGGAAACACGAGCAGTACTTC.

This clonotype was counted many times. The chain uses TRBV30 and TRBJ2-1; 7 bases are shared with TRBD2. Trimming cost V 2 bases and J 6 bases; bases outside gene matches: 7. The CDR3 sequence is 14 residues long. Germline-derived CDR1 and CDR2 are GTSNPN and SVGIG (reference sequence). CDR3 bases: TGTGCCTGGAGTTCCCGGGGGGTGGGCAATGAGCAGTTCTTC. It is translated as CAWSSRGVGNEQFF.

Many counts were recorded for this clonotype. The chain uses TRBV24-1 and TRBJ2-1; no reliable D call. Between the trimmed V and J ends, which lost 3 bases and 2 bases, there was a span of 10 bases. Germline CDR1 is KGHDR and CDR2 is SFDVKD. CDR3 size: 15 residues. This CDR3 reads CATSDPSLTYNEQFF. The CDR3 nucleotides are TGTGCCACCAGTGATCCATCACTCACCTACAATGAGCAGTTCTTC.

In its sample, this clonotype was seen a few times. This chain joins TRBV24-1 and TRBJ2-1; 8 positions agree with TRBD2. With 4 bases clipped from V and 0 bases from J, the junction kept 4 bases outside the gene matches. The CDR3 covers 16 residues. Germline assignment: CDR1 KGHDR and CDR2 SFDVKD. CDR3 protein: CATSDPLAGSYNEQFF. The CDR3 region has the DNA TGTGCCACCAGTGACCCCCTAGCGGGCTCCTACAATGAGCAGTTCTTC.

This clonotype was observed many times. The chain uses TRBV29-1 and TRBJ2-1, with TRBD1 as a possible D gene (6 bases). V lost 4 bases, J lost 5 bases, and 12 bases lay in between. This CDR3 has 13 residues. The germline V gene has CDR1 SQVTM and CDR2 ANQGSEA. The DNA of the CDR3 is TGCAGCGTTGGGACAGCGAGGCACAATGAGCAGTTCTTC. Protein: CSVGTARHNEQFF.

The chain uses TRBV5-1 and TRBJ2-7; TRBD1 aligns across 7 bases. This CDR3 is built from 12 residues. The germline V gene has CDR1 SGHRS and CDR2 YFSETQ. V shed 4 bases, J shed 6 bases, and the junction held 4 bases outside the gene matches. The chain's CDR3 is CASSISGGEQYF. The CDR3, as DNA: TGCGCCAGCAGCATTTCAGGGGGCGAGCAGTACTTC. The variable domain in full, completed from reference TRBV5-1 and TRBJ2-7, reads KAGVTQTPRYLIKTRGQQVTLSCSPISGHRSVSWYQQTPGQGLQFLFEYFSETQRNKGNFPGRFSGRQFSNSRSEMNVSTLELGDSALYLCASSISGGEQYFGPGTRLTVT.

This clonotype was seen ten or more times. In DNA, the CDR3 is TGCAGTGCTAGAGATCCGGGCCTAGCGGCGAACAATGAGCAGTTCTTC. Amino acids: CSARDPGLAANNEQFF. J is TRBJ2-1 and V is TRBV20-1, with 7 positions matching TRBD2. Germline assignment: CDR1 DFQATT and CDR2 SNEGSKA (reference sequence). J gave up 5 bases and V 0 bases, and 10 bases lay outside the gene matches. CDR3 length: 16 amino acids.

Turning to this clonotype: This may be a read error: a much more frequent sequence differs by one nucleotide. The J gene is TRBJ2-5, the V gene TRBV7-9; 10 nucleotides match TRBD1. From germline, CDR1 is SEHNR and CDR2 FQNEAQ (reference sequence). This CDR3 is built from 15 residues. CDR3 region: CVSSLEGQGRETQYF. CDR3 DNA: TGTGTCAGCAGCTTAGAGGGACAGGGGCGAGAGACCCAGTACTTC.

In its sample, this clonotype was seen many times. The genes are TRBV2 and TRBJ1-5; possibly TRBD1 for D (6 bases). V was pared by 5 bases and J by 3 bases, with 11 bases between. This CDR3 spans 14 amino acids. Germline V CDR1 and CDR2: SNHLY, FYNNEI. CDR3 coding DNA: TGTGCCAGCAGTTGGGCAGGGGACAATCAGCCCCAGCATTTT. Amino acid sequence: CASSWAGDNQPQHF. The full variable domain, with the rest looked up from reference TRBV2 and TRBJ1-5, is EPEVTQTPSHQVTQMGQEVILRCVPISNHLYFYWYRQILGQKVEFLVSFYNNEISEKSEIFDDQFSVERPDGSNFTLKIRSTKLEDSAMYFCASSWAGDNQPQHFGDGTRLSIL.

This clonotype appeared many times. The V call is TRBV10-3, the J call TRBJ2-7; weak D call: TRBD1 (5 bases). This CDR3 has 13 residues. V dropped 3 bases and J dropped 3 bases, with 9 bases sitting between them. Germline V gene sequence: CDR1 ENHRY, CDR2 SYGVKD. The CDR3 spells CAISDDSRYEQYF. In DNA, the CDR3 is TGTGCCATCAGTGACGACAGCCGCTACGAGCAGTACTTC.

This clonotype was observed many times. The J gene is TRBJ1-1, the V gene TRBV29-1; perhaps TRBD1 as D (6 bases). This CDR3 has 13 amino acids. Per the germline V gene, CDR1 is SQVTM and CDR2 is ANQGSEA. V dropped 8 bases and J dropped 0 bases, with 13 bases sitting between them. This chain's CDR3 is CSLVGGLNTEAFF. The CDR3 DNA reads as TGCAGCCTCGTGGGGGGCTTGAACACTGAAGCTTTCTTT.